This T cell receptor (beta chain) came from a study of shared T cell receptors in the human thymus. From germline, CDR1 is MGHRA and CDR2 YSYEKL. The CDR3 is made up of 16 amino acids. The V end lost 1 base, the J end lost 4 bases, and 16 bases lay between the germline ends. Clones were sequenced by immunoSEQ multiplex PCR, and TCRdb holds only the in-frame ones, with some missing. In the table there are around 730,000 clones, 70% to 90% of which are singletons. This same sample was also taken into another study, of human thymus T cells. From that report: Immunologically healthy infants in Finland undergoing congenital heart defect surgery were the donors. Resections obtained during corrective heart surgery supplied the thymus tissue. Both thymic and peripheral blood repertoires showed apparently biased V and J usage. Related reports documented highly overlapping thymic repertoires among unrelated individuals.

The gene calls are TRBV4-1 and TRBJ1-1, with D possibly being TRBD1 (6 bases). The sequence was collected from a girl under two years old with a congenital heart defect. The source material was thymocytes. CDR3 sequence (DNA): TGCGCCAGCAGCCAAGGGGAGTGGGGAGGGGGCACTGAAGCTTTCTTT. Amino acid sequence: CASSQGEWGGGTEAFF.